The 16 T cell receptor beta chains in this list originate from one sample, sequenced in a study of blood T cell repertoires in COVID-19. TCRdb's table, derived via immunoSEQ multiplex PCR, lists solely in-frame clones and lacks some. The profile shows over 300,000 clones, 89% of them singletons. The sequenced sample consisted of peripheral blood. The receptor set was obtained from a man in his forties with acute or convalescent COVID-19.

The V call is TRBV12-3 or TRBV12-4, the J call TRBJ1-4; D not resolved. The CDR3 is 12 residues long. V was pared by 1 base and J by 10 bases, with 7 bases between. This CDR3 is CASSLGSGKLFF. The CDR3 DNA follows: TGTGCCAGCAGTTTAGGGTCGGGAAAACTGTTTTTT.

This rearrangement joins TRBV6-5 to TRBJ1-2; perhaps TRBD1 as D (6 bases). V was trimmed by 6 bases and J by 8 bases, leaving 16 bases between them. The germline CDR1 and CDR2 sequences are MNHEY and SVGAGI. The CDR3 runs to 13 residues. DNA for the CDR3: TGTGCCAGCAGAGCTGGACAGAGGGTGGGCTACACCTTC. Its translation is CASRAGQRVGYTF.

This clone turned up a few times. This sequence joins TRBV6-5 and TRBJ1-1; tentative D call: TRBD1 (6 bases). Germline V gene sequence: CDR1 MNHEY, CDR2 SVGAGI. V dropped 0 bases and J dropped 1 base, with 9 bases sitting between them. This CDR3 is built from 15 residues. The CDR3 DNA reads TGTGCCAGCAGTTACTCGATGACAGGGAACACTGAAGCTTTCTTT. It is translated as CASSYSMTGNTEAFF.

DNA of the CDR3: TGCGCCAGCAGCCAACGGCCCAGGGAGGAAGAGACCCAGTACTTC. Amino acids: CASSQRPREEETQYF. The chain combines TRBV4-1 with TRBJ2-5; the D gene is possibly TRBD2 (6 bases). CDR3 length: 15 residues. The germline V gene has CDR1 MGHRA and CDR2 YSYEKL. V was clipped by 2 bases and J by 3 bases, with 13 bases between them.

This clone was counted between two and nine times. The chain couples TRBV11-2 to TRBJ1-2, with a tentative D call TRBD1 (6 bases). The CDR3 is made up of 13 amino acids. Trimming stripped 1 base from V and 5 bases from J, with 8 bases between. Germline CDR1 reads SGHAT; CDR2 reads FQNNGV. Written as DNA, the CDR3 is TGTGCCAGCAGCTTAGGGACAGTTTATGGCTACACCTTC. As protein: CASSLGTVYGYTF.

V is TRBV27 and J is TRBJ1-2, with a weak D call TRBD1 (6 bases). Germline CDR1 MNHEY, CDR2 SMNVEV (reference sequence). There are 15 residues in the CDR3. The V end lost 1 base, the J end lost 2 bases, and 11 bases lay between the germline ends. DNA for the CDR3: TGTGCCAGCAGTTTATATCAGGGGTCGAACTATGGCTACACCTTC. As protein: CASSLYQGSNYGYTF.

V gene TRBV4-1 combines with J gene TRBJ1-6; no definite D call. Per germline, CDR1 MGHRA and CDR2 YSYEKL. V lost 0 bases and J lost 6, with 9 bases in between. The CDR3 is 15 amino acids. The CDR3 is CASSQELGSNSPLHF. The CDR3 nucleotides are TGCGCCAGCAGCCAAGAATTGGGGAGTAATTCACCCCTCCACTTT.

The genes are TRBV28 and TRBJ1-5; 7 bases match TRBD1. After removal of 5 bases from V and 2 bases from J, the junction contained 6 bases not matched to a gene. The CDR3 spans 15 residues. The germline gives CDR1 MDHEN, CDR2 SYDVKM. The CDR3 nucleotides are TGTGCCAGCAGTATAAGCGACAGGGGCAATCAGCCCCAGCATTTT. Protein: CASSISDRGNQPQHF.

The chain has TRBV6-6 and TRBJ1-2; TRBD1 is a possible D gene (5 bases). Trimming took 7 bases from V and 2 from J, leaving 14 bases between them. The CDR3 totals 14 residues. Germline lookup yields CDR1 MNHNY and CDR2 SVGAGI (reference sequence). The CDR3 reads CASNLGGGNYGYTF. The CDR3 nucleotides read TGTGCCAGCAACCTCGGGGGGGGAAACTATGGCTACACCTTC.

This rearrangement joins TRBV28 to TRBJ1-2; D perhaps matches TRBD1 (6 bases). The germline gives CDR1 MDHEN, CDR2 SYDVKM. There are 14 residues in the CDR3. Trimming took off 6 bases at V and 4 bases at J, with 15 bases between the two ends. Here the CDR3 reads CASREALGAYGYTF. CDR3 coding DNA: TGTGCCAGCAGGGAAGCCTTGGGGGCCTATGGCTACACCTTC.

CDR3 nucleotide sequence: TGTGCCAGTAGTAAGGGGATGGCCTCCTACAATGAGCAGTTCTTC. Translating it yields CASSKGMASYNEQFF. V usage is TRBV19 and J usage is TRBJ2-1, with D possibly TRBD1 on 5 matching bases. Germline assignment: CDR1 LNHDA and CDR2 SQIVND (reference sequence). Trimming pared 4 bases from V and 0 bases from J, leaving 10 bases between. The CDR3 has 15 amino acids.

The chain couples TRBV6-5 to TRBJ1-1, with D uncertain. The CDR3 runs 16 residues. Trimming stripped 0 bases from V and 1 base from J, with 12 bases between. The germline CDR1 and CDR2 sequences are MNHEY and SVGAGI. The CDR3 sequence: CASSYSPRARNTEAFF. CDR3 in DNA: TGTGCCAGCAGTTACTCCCCGAGGGCCAGGAACACTGAAGCTTTCTTT.

The chain has TRBV27 and TRBJ2-7; the D gene is possibly TRBD1 (6 bases). Germline V gene sequence: CDR1 MNHEY, CDR2 SMNVEV (reference sequence). The CDR3 spans 15 residues. The V end was cut by 4 bases, the J end by 0 bases, with 13 bases between. The CDR3 bases are TGTGCCAGCAGTTCAAAAACAGGGATCTCCTACGAGCAGTACTTC. It translates to CASSSKTGISYEQYF.

The count of this clone is one. The chain uses TRBV5-6 and TRBJ1-2; tentatively, D is TRBD1 (5 bases). CDR3 length equals 14 residues. The V and J ends lost 1 base and 3 bases respectively, with 10 bases between them. Germline assignment: CDR1 SGHDT and CDR2 YYEEEE. The CDR3 bases are TGTGCCAGCAGCTTGTTGGGGGGAGACTATGGCTACACCTTC. Translating gives CASSLLGGDYGYTF.

This chain uses TRBV24-1 with TRBJ2-7, with 8 bases lining up with TRBD1. Germline CDR1 and CDR2: KGHDR and SFDVKD. The trim removed 5 bases at V and 1 base at J, leaving 9 bases unmatched. This CDR3 is built from 16 residues. CDR3 sequence: CATSGRGQGISYEQYF. DNA of the CDR3: TGTGCCACCAGTGGCAGAGGACAGGGAATTTCCTACGAGCAGTACTTC.

The rearrangement links TRBV7-8 to TRBJ2-7; D is unresolved. V gave up 5 bases and J gave up 3 bases, with 8 bases separating them. Per the germline V gene, CDR1 is SGHVS and CDR2 is FQNEAQ. The CDR3 has 12 amino acids. The chain's CDR3 is CASSPVSYEQYF. As DNA, the CDR3 is TGTGCCAGCAGCCCCGTCAGCTACGAGCAGTACTTC. The entire variable domain, with the rest obtained from reference TRBV7-8 and TRBJ2-7, is as follows: GAGVSQSPRYKVAKRGQDVALRCDPISGHVSLFWYQQALGQGPEFLTYFQNEAQLDKSGLPSDRFFAERPEGSVSTLKIQRTQQEDSAVYLCASSPVSYEQYFGPGTRLTVT.